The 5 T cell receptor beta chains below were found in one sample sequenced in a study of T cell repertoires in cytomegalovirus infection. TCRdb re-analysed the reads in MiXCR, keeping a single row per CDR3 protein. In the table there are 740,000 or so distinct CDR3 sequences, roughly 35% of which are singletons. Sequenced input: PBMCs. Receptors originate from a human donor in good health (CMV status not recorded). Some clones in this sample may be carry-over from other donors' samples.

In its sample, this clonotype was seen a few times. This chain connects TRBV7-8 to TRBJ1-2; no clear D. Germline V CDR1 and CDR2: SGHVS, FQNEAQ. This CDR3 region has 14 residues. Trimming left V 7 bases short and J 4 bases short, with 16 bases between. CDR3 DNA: TGTGCCAGCACCGCCCGTCCGACCTTCTATGGCTACACCTTC. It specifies CASTARPTFYGYTF.

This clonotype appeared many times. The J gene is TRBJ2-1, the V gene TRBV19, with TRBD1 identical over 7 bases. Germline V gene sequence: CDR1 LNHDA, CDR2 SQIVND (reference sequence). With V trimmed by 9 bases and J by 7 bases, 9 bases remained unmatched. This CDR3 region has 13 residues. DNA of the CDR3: TGTGCCAGCTCCCAGGGGGTGGCAAATGAGCAGTTCTTC. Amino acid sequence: CASSQGVANEQFF.

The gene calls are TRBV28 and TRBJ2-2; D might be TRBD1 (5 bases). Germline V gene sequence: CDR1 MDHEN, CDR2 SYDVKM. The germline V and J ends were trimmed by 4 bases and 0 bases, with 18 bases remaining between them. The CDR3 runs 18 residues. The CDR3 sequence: CASSSSGATEPNTGELFF. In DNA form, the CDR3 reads TGTGCCAGCAGTTCGTCTGGGGCCACAGAGCCGAACACCGGGGAGCTGTTTTTT.

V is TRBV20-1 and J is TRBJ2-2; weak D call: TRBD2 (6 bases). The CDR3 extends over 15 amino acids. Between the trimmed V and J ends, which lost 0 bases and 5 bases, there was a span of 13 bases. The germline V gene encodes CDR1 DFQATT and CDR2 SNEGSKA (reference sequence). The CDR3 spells CSARETGDWTGELFF. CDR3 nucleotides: TGCAGTGCTAGAGAGACGGGAGATTGGACCGGGGAGCTGTTTTTT.

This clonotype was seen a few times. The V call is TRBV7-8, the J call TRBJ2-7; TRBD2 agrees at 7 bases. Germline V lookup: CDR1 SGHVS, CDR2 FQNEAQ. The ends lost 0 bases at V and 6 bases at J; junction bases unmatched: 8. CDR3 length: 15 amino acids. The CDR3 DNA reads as TGTGCCAGCAGCTTAGCACCCAGCGGGGCCTCCGAGCAGTACTTC. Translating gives CASSLAPSGASEQYF.